Presented here are 14 T cell receptor beta chains from one specimen sequenced in a study of Ad26.COV2.S vaccination and SARS-CoV-2 variants. Measured with immunoSEQ multiplex PCR; TCRdb has only the in-frame clones, and not every one. The repertoire holds 410,000 or so clones, with 90% as singletons. The treatment: 15 to 20 received Ad26.COV2.S at low or high dose, single or two shots; 5 received placebo; per-sample allocation not given. Samples analyzed were those drawn on day 63 after the first vaccine or placebo injection. The sample here was peripheral blood, taken in a trial of Ad26.COV2.S vaccine versus placebo. Source of these receptors: a person between 18 and 59 years old who received the Ad26.COV2.S COVID-19 vaccine or a placebo.

The chain combines TRBV27 with TRBJ1-2; D is undetermined. CDR1 is MNHEY and CDR2 is SMNVEV in the germline V gene (reference sequence). V lost 0 bases to trimming and J lost 2 bases, with 10 bases between them. CDR3 length: 15 residues. DNA of the CDR3: TGTGCCAGCAGTTTATCGAGCGCAGTAAACTATGGCTACACCTTC. This sequence encodes CASSLSSAVNYGYTF.

V is TRBV27 and J is TRBJ2-3; 8 bases match TRBD1. The ends lost 8 bases at V and 2 bases at J; junction bases unmatched: 9. From germline, CDR1 is MNHEY and CDR2 SMNVEV (reference sequence). The CDR3 sequence is 15 residues long. The CDR3 region is CASARQGITTDTQYF. In nucleotides, the CDR3 is TGTGCCAGCGCTAGACAGGGGATAACCACAGATACGCAGTATTTT.

J is TRBJ2-1 and V is TRBV11-2, with a possible D match to TRBD1 (5 bases). The CDR3 runs 13 residues. The germline gives CDR1 SGHAT, CDR2 FQNNGV. V lost 2 bases and J 7 bases, leaving 9 bases between the germline ends. CDR3 amino acids: CASSLQYRNEQFF. DNA for the CDR3: TGTGCCAGCAGCTTACAGTACAGGAATGAGCAGTTCTTC.

The chain links TRBV12-3 or TRBV12-4 to TRBJ2-1; possibly TRBD1 for D (5 bases). The V end was cut by 6 bases, the J end by 9 bases, with 15 bases between. The CDR3 extends over 13 amino acids. DNA for the CDR3: TGTGCCAGCAGCTCTAGTGGGGCCCGTGAGCAGTTCTTC. Translated, it gives CASSSSGAREQFF.

V gene TRBV5-5 combines with J gene TRBJ2-7; possibly TRBD1 for D (6 bases). The germline V gene encodes CDR1 SGHKS and CDR2 YYEKEE (reference sequence). V lost 4 bases and J 0 bases, leaving 11 bases between the germline ends. This CDR3 is built from 14 residues. In DNA, the CDR3 is TGTGCCAGCAGCGGACAGTGGAGCTCCTACGAGCAGTACTTC. This encodes CASSGQWSSYEQYF.

The chain carries TRBV9 and TRBJ1-1, with 7 bases lining up with TRBD1. This CDR3 region has 13 residues. The V segment lost 0 bases and the J segment 8 bases; nucleotides outside the gene matches: 4. Looked up from germline, CDR1 is SGDLS and CDR2 is YYNGEE. The DNA of the CDR3 is TGTGCCAGCAGCGTAGTAGGGGGCGGCGAAGCTTTCTTT. It translates to CASSVVGGGEAFF.

This clone appeared once. The genes are TRBV10-2 and TRBJ1-1; D ambiguous. The germline V and J ends were trimmed by 3 bases and 5 bases, with 16 bases remaining between them. The CDR3 consists of 15 residues. Per the germline V gene, CDR1 is WSHSY and CDR2 is SAAADI. CDR3 nucleotides: TGCGCCAGCAGTGAAATAGGGTCTAGAGGAACTGAAGCTTTCTTT. Translated, it gives CASSEIGSRGTEAFF.

The chain employs TRBV27 and TRBJ1-1, with D perhaps TRBD1 (6 bases). Germline CDR1 and CDR2: MNHEY and SMNVEV (reference sequence). The CDR3 is made up of 15 amino acids. Between the trimmed V and J ends, which lost 5 bases and 5 bases, there was a span of 18 bases. For the CDR3, the DNA is TGTGCCAGCAGTCTATTCGGGGGGCCCGGGACTGAAGCTTTCTTT. It yields the protein CASSLFGGPGTEAFF.

The chain links TRBV21-1 to TRBJ2-5; the table's D call of TRBD2 was not tested on the DNA. TRBV21-1 is listed as a pseudogene. The CDR3 has 18 residues. CDR3 nucleotide sequence: TGTGCCAGCAGCAATCAGGGACTAGCGGGAGGGCGAGGCGAGACCCAGTACTTC. Protein: CASSNQGLAGGRGETQYF.

The rearrangement joins TRBV4-1 to TRBJ2-3; 9 bases map to TRBD2. Germline V lookup: CDR1 MGHRA, CDR2 YSYEKL. The trim removed 4 bases at V and 1 base at J, leaving 9 bases unmatched. The CDR3 spans 17 residues. CDR3 region: CASSPPGRTSGTDTQYF. The CDR3 DNA reads TGCGCCAGCAGCCCCCCAGGCCGGACTAGCGGCACAGATACGCAGTATTTT.

CDR3 DNA sequence: TGTGCCAGCAAAAGGTCAAGCCTGGCGAACACTGAAGCTTTCTTT. This codes for CASKRSSLANTEAFF. The chain employs TRBV6-5 and TRBJ1-1; D unclear. The CDR3 extends over 15 amino acids. V was pared by 7 bases and J by 1 base, with 16 bases between. Germline lookup yields CDR1 MNHEY and CDR2 SVGAGI.

The rearrangement joins TRBV14 to TRBJ1-1; D is perhaps TRBD1 (5 bases). In germline, CDR1 is SGHDN, CDR2 FVKESK. V lost 2 bases and J 0 bases, leaving 10 bases between the germline ends. This CDR3 has 15 amino acids. CDR3 nucleotide sequence: TGTGCCAGCAGCCAAACGCACAGGATGAACACTGAAGCTTTCTTT. This codes for CASSQTHRMNTEAFF.

The chain uses TRBV5-1 and TRBJ1-1, with D maybe TRBD1 (5 bases). The CDR3 totals 14 residues. Germline CDR1 is SGHRS and CDR2 is YFSETQ. V lost 6 bases to trimming and J lost 4 bases, with 16 bases between them. DNA for the CDR3: TGCGCCAGCACGTTAGGGGCGGGGGGCACTGAAGCTTTCTTT. It specifies CASTLGAGGTEAFF. The full variable domain, rest sourced from reference TRBV5-1 and TRBJ1-1, is KAGVTQTPRYLIKTRGQQVTLSCSPISGHRSVSWYQQTPGQGLQFLFEYFSETQRNKGNFPGRFSGRQFSNSRSEMNVSTLELGDSALYLCASTLGAGGTEAFFGQGTRLTVV.

V gene TRBV27 combines with J gene TRBJ2-3; 11 bases are shared with TRBD2. The germline V gene has CDR1 MNHEY and CDR2 SMNVEV (reference sequence). Trimming took 2 bases from V and 3 from J; bases not matched to a gene: 4. The CDR3 consists of 16 residues. The CDR3 coding sequence is TGTGCCAGCAGTTTACTTCTAGCGGGAGGTACAGATACGCAGTATTTT. This encodes CASSLLLAGGTDTQYF.